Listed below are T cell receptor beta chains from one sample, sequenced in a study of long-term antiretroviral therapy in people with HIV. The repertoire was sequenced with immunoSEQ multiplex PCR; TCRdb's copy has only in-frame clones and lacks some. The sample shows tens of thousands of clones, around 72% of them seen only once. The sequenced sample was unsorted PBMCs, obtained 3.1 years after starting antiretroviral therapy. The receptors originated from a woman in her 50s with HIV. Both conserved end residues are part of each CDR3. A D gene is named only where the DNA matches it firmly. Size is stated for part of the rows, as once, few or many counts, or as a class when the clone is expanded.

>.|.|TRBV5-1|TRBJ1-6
TGCGCCAGCAGCTCGGACAGACCCTCCTATAATTCACCCCTCCACTTT
CASSSDRPSYNSPLHF
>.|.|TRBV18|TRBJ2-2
TGTGCCAGCTCACCTGGGACGGGATCGAACACCGGGGAGCTGTTTTTT
CASSPGTGSNTGELFF
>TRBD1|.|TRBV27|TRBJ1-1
TGTGCCAGCAGTTCCGGGACAGGAGATTTGGCTTTCTTT
CASSSGTGDLAFF
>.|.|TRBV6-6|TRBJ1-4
TGTGCCAGCAGTTACAGGGAGGGCGAAAAACTGTTTTTT
CASSYREGEKLFF
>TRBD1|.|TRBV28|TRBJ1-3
TGTGCCAGCAGTGCTCGGGACAGGGGAAACACCATATATTTT
CASSARDRGNTIYF
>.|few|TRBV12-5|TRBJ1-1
TGTGCTAGTGGTTTGTCACAGGGACTGAACACTGAAGCTTTCTTT
CASGLSQGLNTEAFF
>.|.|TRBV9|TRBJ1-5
TGTGCCAGCAGCGGTTCAGGGTATCAGCCCCAGCATTTT
CASSGSGYQPQHF
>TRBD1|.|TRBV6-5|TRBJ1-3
TGTGCCAGCAGTGACGACAGGGCTGGAAACACCATATATTTT
CASSDDRAGNTIYF
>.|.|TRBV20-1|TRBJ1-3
TGCAGTGCTAATAGAGGAAACACCATATATTTT
CSANRGNTIYF
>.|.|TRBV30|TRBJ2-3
TGTGCCTGGAACGGACAGGGACTAAGCGATACGCAGTATTTT
CAWNGQGLSDTQYF
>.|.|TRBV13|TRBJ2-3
TGTGCCAGCAGCTTACCTTCGGCGGTTGATACGCAGTATTTT
CASSLPSAVDTQYF
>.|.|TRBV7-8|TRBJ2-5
TGTGCCAGCAGCTTAGTAGGACAAAGCCAAGAGACCCAGTACTTC
CASSLVGQSQETQYF
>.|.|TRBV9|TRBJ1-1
TGTGCCAGCAGCGTAGAACCGGGGATGCCTGAAGCTTTCTTT
CASSVEPGMPEAFF
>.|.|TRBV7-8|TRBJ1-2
TGTGCCAGCAGCTTCGGGGCCTGGGGTGGCTACACCTTC
CASSFGAWGGYTF
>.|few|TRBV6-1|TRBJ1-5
TGTGCCAGCATTAGAGGCCCTGGGGATCAGCCCCAGCATTTT
CASIRGPGDQPQHF
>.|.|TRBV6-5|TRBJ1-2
TGTGCCAGCAGTTACTCGACAGGCTATGGCTACACCTTC
CASSYSTGYGYTF
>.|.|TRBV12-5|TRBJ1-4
TGTGCTGGGGACGGATTAAATGAAAAACTGTTTTTT
CAGDGLNEKLFF
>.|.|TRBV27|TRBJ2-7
TGTGCCAGCATGACCGGGACACTATCCTACGAGCAGTACTTC
CASMTGTLSYEQYF
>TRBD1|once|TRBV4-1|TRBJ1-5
TGCGCCAGCAGCCAAGTGCCCCGGGACAGTAGCAATCAGCCCCAGCATTTT
CASSQVPRDSSNQPQHF
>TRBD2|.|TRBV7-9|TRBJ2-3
TGTGCCAGCAGCTTAAGCGGGGGGAGCACAGATACGCAGTATTTT
CASSLSGGSTDTQYF
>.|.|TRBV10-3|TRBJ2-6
TGTGCCATCAGTGAGTCGATGGTCTCACTCCGAGGCTCTGGGGCCAACGTCCTGACTTTC
CAISESMVSLRGSGANVLTF
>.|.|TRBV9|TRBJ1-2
TGTGCCAGCAGCGTATTACCGACGCCAAGAGACTATGGCTACACCTTC
CASSVLPTPRDYGYTF
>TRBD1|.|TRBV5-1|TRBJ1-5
TGCGCCAGCAGCCCGGACAGGGGGGATCAGCCCCAGCATTTT
CASSPDRGDQPQHF
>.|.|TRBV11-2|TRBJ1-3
TGTGCCAGCAGCCCCTCGAGAAACACCATATATTTT
CASSPSRNTIYF
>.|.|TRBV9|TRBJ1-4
TGTGCCAGCAGCGTAGGTGGCAAAGCAACTAATGAAAAACTGTTTTTT
CASSVGGKATNEKLFF
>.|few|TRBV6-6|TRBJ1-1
TGTGCCAGCACCAAAGAGGGGGGGAACACTGAAGCTTTCTTT
CASTKEGGNTEAFF
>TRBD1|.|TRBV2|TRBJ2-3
TGTGCCAGCAGGCGGGACAGGGGGCCAGATACGCAGTATTTT
CASRRDRGPDTQYF
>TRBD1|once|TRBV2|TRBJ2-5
TGTGCCAGCAGTCTACAGGGGGCGCTCGGGGGGGAGACCCAGTACTTC
CASSLQGALGGETQYF
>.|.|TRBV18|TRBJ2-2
TGTGCCAGCTCACCCCTCCAGGTGGGGGCAAAGGACACCGGGGAGCTGTTTTTT
CASSPLQVGAKDTGELFF
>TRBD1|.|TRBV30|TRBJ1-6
TGTGCCTGGAGTTCGGGACAGTCCGGTAATTCACCCCTCCACTTT
CAWSSGQSGNSPLHF
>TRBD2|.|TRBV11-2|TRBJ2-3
TGTGCCAGCCGCTTGGGACTAGCGGCAGATACGCAGTATTTT
CASRLGLAADTQYF
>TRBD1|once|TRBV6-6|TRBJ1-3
TGTGCCAGCAGACCAACGACAGGGACCTCTGGAAACACCATATATTTT
CASRPTTGTSGNTIYF
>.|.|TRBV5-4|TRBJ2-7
TGTGCCAGCAGCAAAGGACTGCTCGCCGAGCAGTACTTC
CASSKGLLAEQYF
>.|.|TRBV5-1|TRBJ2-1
TGCGCCAGCAGCTCCCAGCGGGGACATTCGGATGAGCAGTTCTTC
CASSSQRGHSDEQFF
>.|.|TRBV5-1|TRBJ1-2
TGCGCCAGCAGCCCCGGCGGGGGGCAAGTGTATGGCTACACCTTC
CASSPGGGQVYGYTF
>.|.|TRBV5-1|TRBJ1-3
TGCGCCAGCAGCTTGGAACCAGGGGTAGGAAACACCATATATTTT
CASSLEPGVGNTIYF
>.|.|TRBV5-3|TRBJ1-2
TGTGCCAGAAGCTTGCACCAGGGAAACTATGGCTACACCTTC
CARSLHQGNYGYTF
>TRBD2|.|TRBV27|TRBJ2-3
TGTGCCAGCAGTTTAGAGCGGGGGGGCACAGATACGCAGTATTTT
CASSLERGGTDTQYF
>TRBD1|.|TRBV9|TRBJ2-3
TGTGCCAGCAGCGGGACAGGCAACGGAGATACGCAGTATTTT
CASSGTGNGDTQYF
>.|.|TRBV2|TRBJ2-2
TGTGCCAGCACGGACAACACCGGGGAGCTGTTTTTT
CASTDNTGELFF
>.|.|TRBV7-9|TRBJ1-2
TGTGCCAGCAGCTCACCAGGAACCTCTAACTATGGCTACACCTTC
CASSSPGTSNYGYTF
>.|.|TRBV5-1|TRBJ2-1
TGCGCCAGCAGCTTGGTTCCCCTTGAGCGAATAGACTACAATGAGCAGTTCTTC
CASSLVPLERIDYNEQFF
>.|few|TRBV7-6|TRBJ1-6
TGTGCCAGCAGCCGGGGACGACAATCACCCCTCCACTTT
CASSRGRQSPLHF
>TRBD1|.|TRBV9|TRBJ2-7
TGTGCCAGCAGCGTAGGGGACAGGGGGCTCTACGAGCAGTACTTC
CASSVGDRGLYEQYF
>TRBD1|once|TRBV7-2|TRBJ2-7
TGTGCCAGCAGACCGGGACAGGGGGCGTACGAGCAGTACTTC
CASRPGQGAYEQYF
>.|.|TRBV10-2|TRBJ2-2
TGCGCCAGCAGTGGGACTTGGAACACCGGGGAGCTGTTTTTT
CASSGTWNTGELFF
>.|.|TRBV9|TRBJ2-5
TGTGCCAGCAGCGTAGAGCCAGGGCGCCAAGAGACCCAGTACTTC
CASSVEPGRQETQYF
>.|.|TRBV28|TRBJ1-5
TGTGCCAGCAGTTCCTCGGGACAGCCCCAGCATTTT
CASSSSGQPQHF
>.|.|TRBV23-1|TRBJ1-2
TGCGCCAGCAGTCAAGCAGGTCTCAACTATGGCTACACCTTC
CASSQAGLNYGYTF
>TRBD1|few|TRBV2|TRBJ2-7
TGTGCCAGCAGGACGGGACAGGGGAGAAACGAGCAGTACTTC
CASRTGQGRNEQYF
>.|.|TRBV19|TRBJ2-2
TGTGCCAGTACGGGAGAAAGGGGGCTTACCGGGGAGCTGTTTTTT
CASTGERGLTGELFF
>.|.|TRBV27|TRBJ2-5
TGTGCCAGCAGTTTACACCGCCCGGGGCCTTCAGGAGAGACCCAGTACTTC
CASSLHRPGPSGETQYF
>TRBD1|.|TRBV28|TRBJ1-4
TGTGCCATACAGGGGCGGGTCGCGGGTGAAAAACTGTTTTTT
CAIQGRVAGEKLFF
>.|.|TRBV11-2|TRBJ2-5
TGTGCCAGCAGCGCGCTGGCCCTAGTCCGAGAGACCCAGTACTTC
CASSALALVRETQYF
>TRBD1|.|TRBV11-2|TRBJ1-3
TGTGCCAGCAGCTCCGGGACAGGTGGAAACACCATATATTTT
CASSSGTGGNTIYF
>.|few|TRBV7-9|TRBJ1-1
TGTGCCAGCAGCTTAGGGGGGATGAACACTGAAGCTTTCTTT
CASSLGGMNTEAFF
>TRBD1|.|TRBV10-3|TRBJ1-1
TGTGCCATCAGTGATCCCGGACAGGGAGGCACTGAAGCTTTCTTT
CAISDPGQGGTEAFF
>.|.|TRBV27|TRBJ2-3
TGTGCCAGCAGTTTACAGGGGAGTACGCAGTATTTT
CASSLQGSTQYF
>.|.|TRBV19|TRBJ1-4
TGTGCCAGTAGTATAGATCGCGGGGCAACTAATGAAAAACTGTTTTTT
CASSIDRGATNEKLFF